These 17 T cell receptor beta chains came from one sample sequenced in a study of cytomegalovirus exposure and HLA in healthy donors. The repertoire was sequenced with immunoSEQ multiplex PCR; TCRdb's copy has only in-frame clones and lacks some. The table includes approximately 150,000 clones, roughly 84% detected once. The specimen was PBMCs. The receptors shown here come from a man under 40 in good health and CMV-seropositive.

The V gene is TRBV4-3, the J gene TRBJ1-5, with D possibly being TRBD1 (5 bases). Trimming left V 3 bases short and J 5 bases short, with 20 bases between. The germline CDR1 and CDR2 sequences are LGHNA and YSLEER. There are 17 residues in the CDR3. The chain's CDR3 is CASSQKPPADRDQPQHF. In nucleotides, the CDR3 is TGCGCCAGCAGCCAGAAACCCCCCGCCGACAGAGATCAGCCCCAGCATTTT.

The chain links TRBV28 to TRBJ2-7, with D perhaps matching TRBD2 (5 bases). V shed 3 bases and J shed 2 bases, with 11 bases lying between them. Germline CDR1 MDHEN, CDR2 SYDVKM. The CDR3 covers 14 residues. In nucleotides, the CDR3 is TGTGCCAGCAGTTTTACGGGATCCACCTACGAGCAGTACTTC. It yields the protein CASSFTGSTYEQYF. Combining the CDR3 with reference TRBV28 and TRBJ2-7 gives the whole variable domain DVKVTQSSRYLVKRTGEKVFLECVQDMDHENMFWYRQDPGLGLRLIYFSYDVKMKEKGDIPEGYSVSREKKERFSLILESASTNQTSMYLCASSFTGSTYEQYFGPGTRLTVT.

The chain has TRBV4-3 and TRBJ1-5; D possibly corresponds to TRBD1 (6 bases). V was clipped by 1 base and J by 5 bases, with 12 bases between them. This CDR3 contains 15 residues. Germline CDR1 reads LGHNA; CDR2 reads YSLEER. This CDR3 reads CASSQVTGPYQPQHF. The CDR3 coding sequence is TGCGCCAGCAGCCAAGTTACAGGGCCCTATCAGCCCCAGCATTTT.

Only a few counts were recorded for this clone. The rearrangement links TRBV5-4 to TRBJ1-5, with TRBD1 matching over 10 bases. With 4 bases clipped from V and 0 bases from J, the junction kept 4 bases outside the gene matches. The germline gives CDR1 SGHNT, CDR2 YYREEE (reference sequence). The CDR3 covers 16 residues. The CDR3 spells CASSLTGGGSNQPQHF. The CDR3 DNA follows: TGTGCCAGCAGCCTGACAGGGGGCGGTAGCAATCAGCCCCAGCATTTT.

The chain carries TRBV7-9 and TRBJ1-2; D unclear. Trimming took off 1 base at V and 3 bases at J, with 12 bases between the two ends. Germline V lookup: CDR1 SEHNR, CDR2 FQNEAQ (reference sequence). The CDR3 runs to 15 residues. The CDR3 loop reads CASSLGGVRDYGYTF. CDR3 nucleotides: TGTGCCAGCAGCTTAGGCGGGGTACGAGACTATGGCTACACCTTC.

The rearrangement uses TRBV27 and TRBJ2-7; no reliable D call. The length of the CDR3 is 14 residues. Trimming stripped 4 bases from V and 0 bases from J, with 10 bases between. CDR1 MNHEY and CDR2 SMNVEV come from the germline V gene (reference sequence). CDR3 DNA sequence: TGTGCCAGCAGTTGGGCAGGTGCCTCCTACGAGCAGTACTTC. Its protein is CASSWAGASYEQYF.

V is TRBV19 and J is TRBJ2-3; perhaps TRBD1 as D (5 bases). Germline-derived CDR1 and CDR2 are LNHDA and SQIVND (reference sequence). This CDR3 spans 17 amino acids. V lost 3 bases and J lost 3, with 19 bases in between. In DNA, the CDR3 is TGTGCCAGTAGTATCGTTGTAGGGGCCGCAGGGACAGATACGCAGTATTTT. Its translation is CASSIVVGAAGTDTQYF.

This clone was observed a handful of times. CDR3 region: CASSAGHGWGFF. Written as DNA, the CDR3 is TGTGCCAGCAGTGCGGGACACGGTTGGGGTTTCTTT. The rearrangement links TRBV6-1 to TRBJ1-1; possibly TRBD1 for D (6 bases). V was cut by 4 bases and J by 13 bases, with 16 bases left in between. Germline CDR1 and CDR2: MNHNS and SASEGT. This CDR3 has 12 residues.

The CDR3 protein is CASSTTGTQIYNEQFF. Written as DNA, the CDR3 is TGTGCCAGCAGTACGACCGGGACTCAGATCTACAATGAGCAGTTCTTC. The rearrangement joins TRBV27 to TRBJ2-1; a weak D match, TRBD2 (6 bases). Germline-derived CDR1 and CDR2 are MNHEY and SMNVEV (reference sequence). Trimming left V 5 bases short and J 3 bases short, with 17 bases between. This CDR3 spans 16 amino acids.

Many counts were recorded for this clone. V usage is TRBV2 and J usage is TRBJ2-7; 10 nucleotides line up with TRBD1. CDR3 length: 16 residues. With V trimmed by 4 bases and J by 2 bases, 8 bases remained unmatched. Germline assignment: CDR1 SNHLY and CDR2 FYNNEI. CDR3 bases: TGTGCCAGCAGTGGAGGGTCCGGGACAGGGGCCTACGAGCAGTACTTC. It is translated as CASSGGSGTGAYEQYF.

The CDR3 here is CASSQVSGDSPLHF. CDR3 nucleotides: TGCGCCAGCAGCCAAGTCTCCGGGGATTCACCCCTCCACTTT. The chain uses TRBV4-3 and TRBJ1-6; D gene unclear. CDR3 length: 14 residues. V was shortened by 1 base and J by 8 bases, with 9 bases between the two germline ends. CDR1 is LGHNA and CDR2 is YSLEER in the germline V gene.

The rearrangement links TRBV5-4 to TRBJ2-5; TRBD1 matches 8 bases. The CDR3 has 16 amino acids. The trim removed 2 bases at V and 3 bases at J, leaving 9 bases unmatched. Germline CDR1 and CDR2: SGHNT and YYREEE (reference sequence). The CDR3 sequence is CASSFADREYEETQYF. In DNA form, the CDR3 reads TGTGCCAGCAGCTTCGCGGACAGGGAATATGAAGAGACCCAGTACTTC.

This clone was detected once. The rearrangement links TRBV20-1 to TRBJ1-1, with TRBD1 identical over 7 bases. This CDR3 region has 10 residues. The germline CDR1 and CDR2 sequences are DFQATT and SNEGSKA (reference sequence). V lost 5 bases, J lost 7 bases, and 1 base stayed unmatched. The chain's CDR3 is CSAGDSEAFF. Written as DNA, the CDR3 is TGCAGTGCTGGGGACAGTGAAGCTTTCTTT.

The chain uses TRBV7-3 and TRBJ2-2, with TRBD2 as a possible D gene (6 bases). V was pared by 4 bases and J by 1 base, with 13 bases between. CDR1 SGHTA and CDR2 FQGTGA come from the germline V gene. The CDR3 spans 16 residues. The CDR3 reads CASSSLSSGNTGELFF. CDR3 nucleotides: TGTGCCAGCAGCTCCCTGAGTAGCGGGAACACCGGGGAGCTGTTTTTT.

The chain recombines TRBV2 with TRBJ2-2, with D tentatively TRBD1 (6 bases). With 8 bases removed from V and 7 bases from J, the gap between germline ends came to 14 bases. CDR3 length: 13 amino acids. The germline gives CDR1 SNHLY, CDR2 FYNNEI. CDR3 nucleotides: TGTGCCAGCGTGATGGACAGTGACGGGGAGCTGTTTTTT. As protein: CASVMDSDGELFF.

The chain recombines TRBV27 with TRBJ1-2; 8 bases fit TRBD1. V dropped 4 bases and J dropped 2; count of bases not matched to a gene: 6. The germline gives CDR1 MNHEY, CDR2 SMNVEV (reference sequence). CDR3 length: 15 residues. The chain's CDR3 is CASSSQDRANYGYTF. The CDR3 nucleotides are TGTGCCAGCAGTTCCCAGGACAGGGCCAACTATGGCTACACCTTC.

This sequence joins TRBV7-9 and TRBJ2-7, with TRBD1 identical over 7 bases. The CDR3 is 17 residues long. Germline V lookup: CDR1 SEHNR, CDR2 FQNEAQ (reference sequence). V lost 0 bases and J lost 1; bases outside the gene matches: 9. CDR3 amino acids: CASSLAYTPGQSYEQYF. Here the CDR3 DNA reads TGTGCCAGCAGCTTAGCCTACACCCCGGGACAGTCCTACGAGCAGTACTTC.